These 20 T cell receptor beta chains were all obtained from the same sample, sequenced in a study of OX40 agonist ivuxolimab in advanced cancers. Receptors were amplified or captured by the immunoSEQ multiplex PCR assay. TCRdb stores this immuneACCESS table with in-frame sequences only. Part of the clones is absent; in the studies checked, under half of the shortfall reflects unresolved V genes, and no reason is known for the rest. The sample has some 57,000 clones on record, roughly 90% of them singletons. About a quarter of the sample comes from the top ten. The material was CD4+ or CD8+ T cells sorted from blood, obtained in a trial of the OX40 agonist ivuxolimab. These receptors were obtained from an adult with an advanced solid tumor such as melanoma, head and neck, liver or kidney cancer.

This chain links TRBV19 with TRBJ2-2, with D tentatively TRBD2 (6 bases). Looked up from germline, CDR1 is LNHDA and CDR2 is SQIVND (reference sequence). The CDR3 length is 17 residues. The germline V and J ends were trimmed by 3 bases and 3 bases, with 17 bases remaining between them. CDR3 residues: CASSILLGEADTGELFF. The CDR3 DNA follows: TGTGCCAGTAGTATTTTGCTGGGGGAGGCGGACACCGGGGAGCTGTTTTTT.

This CDR3 reads CASSLVGGVYGYTF. CDR3 nucleotide sequence: TGTGCCAGCAGCTTGGTGGGCGGGGTCTATGGCTACACCTTC. This chain joins TRBV5-6 and TRBJ1-2; D is undetermined. The CDR3 is 14 amino acids. The germline V and J ends were trimmed by 0 bases and 4 bases, with 10 bases remaining between them. Germline V gene data show CDR1 as SGHDT and CDR2 as YYEEEE.

The chain recombines TRBV6-5 with TRBJ1-5; D is unclear. Germline CDR1 and CDR2: MNHEY and SVGAGI. Between the trimmed V and J ends, which lost 4 bases and 5 bases, there was a span of 12 bases. The length of the CDR3 is 14 residues. CDR3 coding DNA: TGTGCCAGCAGTTCACTCGACCATGATCAGCCCCAGCATTTT. This encodes CASSSLDHDQPQHF.

This rearrangement joins TRBV4-1 to TRBJ2-1, with 9 positions matching TRBD2. The CDR3 covers 17 residues. CDR1 MGHRA and CDR2 YSYEKL come from the germline V gene. V dropped 0 bases and J dropped 6; count of bases not matched to a gene: 9. CDR3 DNA: TGCGCCAGCAGCCAAGAACCTCCTCTAGCGGGGATCAATGAGCAGTTCTTC. It translates to CASSQEPPLAGINEQFF.

This chain uses TRBV19 with TRBJ2-1; 8 nucleotides match TRBD2. The V and J ends lost 5 bases and 1 base, in that order; junction bases with no gene match: 4. CDR1 and CDR2 (germline): LNHDA, SQIVND (reference sequence). There are 15 residues in the CDR3. The CDR3: CASSPTSGSYNEQFF. As DNA, the CDR3 is TGTGCCAGTAGTCCCACTAGCGGATCCTACAATGAGCAGTTCTTC.

This clone was seen a single time. V is TRBV7-8 and J is TRBJ2-3; D is unresolved. The CDR3 spans 16 residues. Deletions cut 1 base from V and 6 bases from J, with 17 bases between. Germline CDR1 reads SGHVS; CDR2 reads FQNEAQ. The CDR3 is CASSLGGSALWDTQYF. The CDR3 DNA is TGTGCCAGCAGCTTAGGCGGCAGCGCCCTATGGGATACGCAGTATTTT. Together with reference TRBV7-8 and TRBJ2-3, the CDR3 gives the full variable domain: GAGVSQSPRYKVAKRGQDVALRCDPISGHVSLFWYQQALGQGPEFLTYFQNEAQLDKSGLPSDRFFAERPEGSVSTLKIQRTQQEDSAVYLCASSLGGSALWDTQYFGPGTRLTVL.

The chain has TRBV5-4 and TRBJ1-2, with 9 positions matching TRBD1. Germline trimming cut 2 bases from V and 6 bases from J; bases unmatched to any gene: 5. Germline V CDR1 and CDR2: SGHNT, YYREEE (reference sequence). This CDR3 comprises 14 residues. The CDR3 DNA reads as TGTGCCAGCAGCTTTACAGGGGGCTTGGATGGCTACACCTTC. It codes for CASSFTGGLDGYTF. The full variable domain, its missing parts supplied by reference TRBV5-4 and TRBJ1-2, is ETGVTQSPTHLIKTRGQQVTLRCSSQSGHNTVSWYQQALGQGPQFIFQYYREEENGRGNFPPRFSGLQFPNYSSELNVNALELDDSALYLCASSFTGGLDGYTFGSGTRLTVV.

This chain connects TRBV6-6 to TRBJ2-4; D is unclear. The V and J ends lost 0 bases and 8 bases respectively, with 17 bases between them. Looked up from germline, CDR1 is MNHNY and CDR2 is SVGAGI (reference sequence). The CDR3 contains 16 residues. CDR3 loop: CASSYSIREVLDIQYF. The CDR3 DNA reads TGTGCCAGCAGTTACTCGATACGAGAAGTTTTGGACATTCAGTACTTC.

The V call is TRBV10-3, the J call TRBJ2-5; D remains unclear. Germline V CDR1 and CDR2: ENHRY, SYGVKD. The CDR3 length is 12 residues. The V end was cut by 0 bases, the J end by 4 bases, with 3 bases between. CDR3 amino acids: CAISESPETQYF. Here the CDR3 DNA reads TGTGCCATCAGTGAGTCGCCAGAGACCCAGTACTTC.

V gene TRBV28 combines with J gene TRBJ2-3; D might be TRBD2 (6 bases). Germline CDR1 MDHEN, CDR2 SYDVKM. The CDR3 covers 15 residues. V was clipped by 6 bases and J by 0 bases, with 13 bases between them. CDR3 in DNA: TGTGCCAGCAGGATGGGACTGGCTAGCACAGATACGCAGTATTTT. Its protein product is CASRMGLASTDTQYF.

The chain uses TRBV6-5 and TRBJ1-6, with 10 bases aligning to TRBD1. V lost 6 bases, J lost 4 bases, and 3 bases stayed unmatched. This CDR3 spans 15 amino acids. Germline CDR1 reads MNHEY; CDR2 reads SVGAGI. The CDR3 DNA follows: TGTGCCAGCAGGACAGGGGGCGGGTATAATTCACCCCTCCACTTT. Translated: CASRTGGGYNSPLHF.

The rearrangement uses TRBV4-2 and TRBJ1-1; 11 bases match TRBD1. After removal of 0 bases from V and 12 bases from J, the junction contained 12 bases not matched to a gene. Germline CDR1 reads LGHNA; CDR2 reads YNFKEQ. The CDR3 spans 16 residues. CDR3 amino acids: CASSQDEGQGVFSTFF. The CDR3 nucleotides are TGTGCCAGCAGCCAAGATGAGGGACAGGGGGTTTTCTCGACTTTCTTT.

The rearrangement uses TRBV6-5 and TRBJ2-7; D unresolved. Between the trimmed V and J ends, which lost 6 bases and 0 bases, there was a span of 6 bases. Germline V lookup: CDR1 MNHEY, CDR2 SVGAGI. This CDR3 region has 12 residues. This chain's CDR3 is CASSRSSYEQYF. The CDR3 coding sequence is TGTGCCAGCAGCCGTAGCTCCTACGAGCAGTACTTC.

The V call is TRBV28, the J call TRBJ1-4; D is unclear. V was shortened by 2 bases and J by 7 bases, with 11 bases between the two germline ends. Germline-derived CDR1 and CDR2 are MDHEN and SYDVKM. The CDR3 loop spans 14 amino acids. The chain's CDR3 is CASSLTDTSEKLFF. For the CDR3, the DNA is TGTGCCAGCAGTTTAACCGACACTTCTGAAAAACTGTTTTTT. Full variable domain (remainder filled in from reference TRBV28 and TRBJ1-4): DVKVTQSSRYLVKRTGEKVFLECVQDMDHENMFWYRQDPGLGLRLIYFSYDVKMKEKGDIPEGYSVSREKKERFSLILESASTNQTSMYLCASSLTDTSEKLFFGSGTQLSVL.

The V and J genes are TRBV6-1 and TRBJ2-7, with 10 bases identical to TRBD2. The germline CDR1 and CDR2 sequences are MNHNS and SASEGT. The CDR3 covers 18 residues. V lost 2 bases to trimming and J lost 2 bases; unmatched junction nucleotides: 12. CDR3 loop: CASSEYRGRTSGAYEQYV. CDR3 nucleotides: TGTGCCAGCAGTGAATACCGGGGGAGGACTAGCGGAGCCTACGAGCAGTACGTC.

This clone was detected a few times. The chain joins TRBV30 to TRBJ1-1; D is unclear. V lost 2 bases and J lost 0, with 4 bases in between. Germline assignment: CDR1 GTSNPN and CDR2 SVGIG (reference sequence). CDR3 size: 12 residues. CDR3 protein: CAWSWLNTEAFF. In DNA form, the CDR3 reads TGTGCCTGGAGTTGGTTGAACACTGAAGCTTTCTTT.

The rearrangement joins TRBV10-1 to TRBJ1-2; D gene uncertain. This CDR3 region has 13 residues. CDR1 and CDR2 from the germline V gene are WNHNN and SYGVQD (reference sequence). V was pared by 8 bases and J by 4 bases, with 14 bases between. The CDR3 protein is CASPRSRPYGYTF. The CDR3 DNA reads as TGCGCCAGCCCAAGGTCCAGACCCTATGGCTACACCTTC.

The chain links TRBV9 to TRBJ2-1; D remains unclear. This CDR3 is 15 amino acids long. CDR1 SGDLS and CDR2 YYNGEE come from the germline V gene. Trimming shortened V by 0 bases and J by 9 bases, and 16 bases separated the two germline ends. The CDR3 loop is CASSVGNAPLREQFF. CDR3 in DNA: TGTGCCAGCAGCGTAGGAAACGCCCCCCTCCGTGAGCAGTTCTTC.

The chain joins TRBV4-1 to TRBJ1-2, with 7 positions matching TRBD1. Trimming cost V 1 base and J 6 bases; bases outside gene matches: 17. CDR1 and CDR2 from the germline V gene are MGHRA and YSYEKL. The CDR3 is 18 amino acids. CDR3 in amino acids: CASSQVLTGARPYDGYTF. CDR3 sequence (DNA): TGCGCCAGCAGCCAAGTTTTAACAGGGGCGCGTCCTTACGATGGCTACACCTTC.

This clone appeared a single time. The chain is built from TRBV30 and TRBJ2-7; the D gene is possibly TRBD1 (5 bases). The CDR3 runs to 16 residues. The V gene lost 0 bases and the J gene lost 3 bases, with 18 bases spanning the gap. Germline V CDR1 and CDR2: GTSNPN, SVGIG (reference sequence). CDR3 bases: TGTGCCTGGAGTGTACGTTTGGCAGGGCTAATCTACGAGCAGTACTTC. Protein sequence: CAWSVRLAGLIYEQYF.